Below are 5 T cell receptor beta chains sequenced from a single sample in a study of cytomegalovirus exposure and HLA in healthy donors. Use of 60 Vbeta and 13 Jbeta primers characterized the PCR. Only in-frame clones appear in the TCRdb table, and some are missing; sequencing was by immunoSEQ multiplex PCR. The table shows under 65,000 clones, with around 80% occurring only once. What was sequenced was PBMCs. Receptors originate from a man younger than 40 in good health and CMV-seropositive.

V and J are TRBV6-1 and TRBJ2-1; 7 bases match TRBD2. Germline trimming cut 8 bases from V and 1 base from J; bases unmatched to any gene: 5. The CDR3 has 14 residues. Germline V lookup: CDR1 MNHNS, CDR2 SASEGT. This CDR3 is CASGRGLSYNEQFF. Written as DNA, the CDR3 is TGTGCCAGCGGGCGGGGGTTGTCCTACAATGAGCAGTTCTTC.

This clone came up a few times. V is TRBV9 and J is TRBJ1-5, with a possible D match to TRBD1 (5 bases). V was cut by 0 bases and J by 7 bases, with 8 bases left in between. CDR3 length: 13 residues. Per the germline V gene, CDR1 is SGDLS and CDR2 is YYNGEE. CDR3 in amino acids: CASSVGWGQPQHF. The CDR3 DNA reads TGTGCCAGCAGCGTAGGATGGGGCCAGCCCCAGCATTTT. The variable domain in full, completed from reference TRBV9 and TRBJ1-5, reads DSGVTQTPKHLITATGQRVTLRCSPRSGDLSVYWYQQSLDQGLQFLIQYYNGEERAKGNILERFSAQQFPDLHSELNLSSLELGDSALYFCASSVGWGQPQHFGDGTRLSIL.

The gene calls are TRBV7-6 and TRBJ1-4; TRBD1 might be the D (6 bases). CDR3 length equals 16 residues. The V end was cut by 1 base, the J end by 5 bases, with 14 bases between. Germline CDR1 and CDR2: SGHVS and FNYEAQ. This CDR3 reads CASSLDDRTYNEKLFF. The CDR3, as DNA: TGTGCCAGCAGCTTAGACGACAGGACCTACAATGAAAAACTGTTTTTT. The full variable domain, in which reference TRBV7-6 and TRBJ1-4 provide the parts outside the CDR3, is GAGVSQSPRYKVTKRGQDVALRCDPISGHVSLYWYRQALGQGPEFLTYFNYEAQQDKSGLPNDRFSAERPEGSISTLTIQRTEQRDSAMYRCASSLDDRTYNEKLFFGSGTQLSVL.

J is TRBJ1-6 and V is TRBV27; possibly TRBD1 for D (6 bases). The CDR3 sequence is 13 residues long. CDR1 MNHEY and CDR2 SMNVEV come from the germline V gene (reference sequence). Trimming removed 8 bases from V and 7 bases from J, with 12 bases in between. As DNA, the CDR3 is TGTGCCAGCGCCGGACAGAAAAATTCACCCCTCCACTTT. Translation gives CASAGQKNSPLHF.

The rearrangement links TRBV2 to TRBJ2-1; TRBD2 aligns across 16 bases. The V gene's germline CDR1 is SNHLY and CDR2 FYNNEI. Trimming at V came to 6 bases and at J to 7 bases, leaving 3 bases not matched to a gene. This CDR3 region has 15 residues. The CDR3, as DNA: TGTGCCAGCAGGGGGACTAGCGGGGGGGCTAATGAGCAGTTCTTC. This gives the protein CASRGTSGGANEQFF. The full variable domain, its missing parts supplied by reference TRBV2 and TRBJ2-1, is EPEVTQTPSHQVTQMGQEVILRCVPISNHLYFYWYRQILGQKVEFLVSFYNNEISEKSEIFDDQFSVERPDGSNFTLKIRSTKLEDSAMYFCASRGTSGGANEQFFGPGTRLTVL.